Reported below is one TCR beta chain. What it binds is not known. Here immunoSEQ multiplex PCR was the method, and the copy in TCRdb shows in-frame clones only, minus some. The table includes about 4,800 clones, roughly 95% detected once. The source of the sample is a study of tumor-infiltrating lymphocytes in localized non-small cell lung cancer. Whole-study context: Some samples were collected after neoadjuvant chemotherapy; smokers, never-smokers and several histologies were included. Tumor tissue and non-adjacent uninvolved lung came from each patient. Findings and limits, study-wide: No T-cell fraction difference was seen between IM1 and IM2 tumors. Not all patients were TCR sequenced, owing to tissue quantity.

Germline-derived CDR1 and CDR2 are LNHNV and YYDKDF (reference sequence). The CDR3 totals 13 residues. With 0 bases removed from V and 1 base from J, the gap between germline ends came to 3 bases. The sample taken for sequencing was uninvolved lung tissue not adjacent to the tumor. The chain couples TRBV15 to TRBJ1-1; no definite D call. This clonotype was obtained from a human donor with non-small cell lung cancer. The CDR3 sequence is CATSREGNTEAFF. In DNA form, the CDR3 reads TGTGCCACCAGCAGAGAGGGGAACACTGAAGCTTTCTTT.